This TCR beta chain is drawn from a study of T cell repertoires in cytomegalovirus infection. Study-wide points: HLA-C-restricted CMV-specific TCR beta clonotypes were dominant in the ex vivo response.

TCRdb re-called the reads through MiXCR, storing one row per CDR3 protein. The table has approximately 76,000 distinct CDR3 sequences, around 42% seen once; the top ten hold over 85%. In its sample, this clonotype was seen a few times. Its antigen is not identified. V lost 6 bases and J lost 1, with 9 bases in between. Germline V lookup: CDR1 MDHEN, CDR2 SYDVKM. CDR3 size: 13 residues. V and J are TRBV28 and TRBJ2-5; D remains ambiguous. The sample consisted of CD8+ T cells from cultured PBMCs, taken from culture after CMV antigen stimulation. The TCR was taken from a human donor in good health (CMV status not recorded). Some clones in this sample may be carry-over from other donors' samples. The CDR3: CASRGFGQETQYF. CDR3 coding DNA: TGTGCCAGCAGGGGGTTTGGCCAAGAGACCCAGTACTTC.